These 18 T cell receptor beta chains share one sample of origin, sequenced in a study of long-term antiretroviral therapy in people with HIV. They ran version v3.0 of the immunoSEQ assay at survey level. TCRdb's table, derived via immunoSEQ multiplex PCR, lists solely in-frame clones and lacks some. The table includes 15,000 to 20,000 clones, 76% detected once. This specimen consisted of unsorted PBMCs, obtained 0.5 years before starting antiretroviral therapy. These receptors were obtained from a woman aged 45 to 65 with HIV.

The CDR3 loop reads CASSLGTYYEQYV. CDR3 DNA: TGTGCCAGCAGCTTGGGGACGTACTACGAGCAGTACGTC. V gene TRBV5-6 combines with J gene TRBJ2-7; no clear D gene. This CDR3 region has 13 residues. Between the trimmed V and J ends, which lost 0 bases and 3 bases, there was a span of 7 bases. From germline, CDR1 is SGHDT and CDR2 YYEEEE.

This clone was found once. This chain joins TRBV18 and TRBJ2-4; D uncertain. The germline V gene has CDR1 KGHSH and CDR2 LQKENI. V shed 3 bases and J shed 2 bases, with 5 bases lying between them. The CDR3 is made up of 13 amino acids. The CDR3 sequence: CASSPGSKNIQYF. The CDR3 DNA sequence: TGTGCCAGCTCACCGGGATCCAAAAACATTCAGTACTTC.

This clone was recorded once. The CDR3 region has the DNA TGTGCCAGCAGTTTCATGAGGTCAAATCCTCGATACTATGGCTACACCTTC. Translation: CASSFMRSNPRYYGYTF. This chain joins TRBV27 and TRBJ1-2; D gene uncertain. The CDR3 covers 17 residues. Germline CDR1 is MNHEY and CDR2 is SMNVEV (reference sequence). Between the trimmed V and J ends, which lost 3 bases and 3 bases, there was a span of 20 bases.

V is TRBV28 and J is TRBJ1-5; unclear D gene. V was clipped by 5 bases and J by 4 bases, with 12 bases between them. This CDR3 has 14 amino acids. Germline-derived CDR1 and CDR2 are MDHEN and SYDVKM. The CDR3 spells CASSLRHSNQPQHF. The CDR3 region has the DNA TGTGCCAGCAGTCTAAGACACAGTAATCAGCCCCAGCATTTT.

This chain joins TRBV7-3 and TRBJ2-3; 8 bases are shared with TRBD2. Germline CDR1 reads SGHTA; CDR2 reads FQGTGA. The CDR3 covers 13 residues. V trimming: 1 base; J trimming: 8 bases; junction bases outside the gene matches: 2. In DNA, the CDR3 is TGTGCCAGCAGCTTAATGGCGGGGGGTACGCAGTATTTT. Translated: CASSLMAGGTQYF.

A word on this clone: The sample holds other DNA sequences that translate to the same CDR3. The V and J genes are TRBV7-9 and TRBJ1-1; possibly TRBD1 for D (5 bases). Germline V gives CDR1 SEHNR, CDR2 FQNEAQ (reference sequence). The CDR3 is made up of 13 amino acids. Trimming took off 3 bases at V and 4 bases at J, with 9 bases between the two ends. Here the CDR3 reads CASSFGTPTEAFF. The CDR3 DNA reads as TGTGCCAGCAGCTTCGGGACTCCCACTGAAGCTTTCTTT.

The genes are TRBV2 and TRBJ2-7; possible D gene TRBD1, 6 bases. Germline CDR1 is SNHLY and CDR2 is FYNNEI. The V end was cut by 3 bases, the J end by 5 bases, with 17 bases between. This CDR3 region has 15 residues. The CDR3 reads CASSDLGRGFDEQYV. In DNA, the CDR3 is TGTGCCAGCAGTGATTTGGGCAGGGGATTCGACGAGCAGTACGTC.

Here the CDR3 DNA reads TGCGCCAGCAGCCAGACCGGGACAGGGGGTGAAAAACTGTTTTTT. Translating it yields CASSQTGTGGEKLFF. The V gene is TRBV4-1, the J gene TRBJ1-4, with 11 bases that match TRBD1. This CDR3 is 15 amino acids long. Trimming took 3 bases from V and 7 from J; bases not matched to a gene: 4. Germline assignment: CDR1 MGHRA and CDR2 YSYEKL.

This clone was counted once. J is TRBJ2-5 and V is TRBV30; D may correspond to TRBD1 or TRBD2 (5 bases each). The CDR3 consists of 15 residues. Germline V lookup: CDR1 GTSNPN, CDR2 SVGIG (reference sequence). Trimming removed 4 bases from V and 5 bases from J, with 20 bases in between. The CDR3 loop is CAWTPVGSPGETQYF. The CDR3 DNA reads TGTGCCTGGACCCCGGTTGGGAGTCCAGGGGAGACCCAGTACTTC.

This clone was counted a few times. This sequence joins TRBV11-3 and TRBJ2-7; D ambiguous. The V gene's germline CDR1 is SGHNT and CDR2 YENEEA. V gave up 2 bases and J gave up 2 bases, with 13 bases separating them. The CDR3 is 15 amino acids. CDR3 protein: CASSLQQPLTYEQYV. The CDR3 DNA is TGTGCCAGCAGCTTACAACAGCCTCTGACCTACGAGCAGTACGTC.

The chain carries TRBV6-1 and TRBJ1-5, with 7 positions matching TRBD1. Trimming took 7 bases from V and 1 from J; bases not matched to a gene: 4. The CDR3 sequence is 14 residues long. Looked up from germline, CDR1 is MNHNS and CDR2 is SASEGT. CDR3 DNA sequence: TGTGCCAGCAACCCGACAGGGAGCAATCAGCCCCAGCATTTT. Amino acids: CASNPTGSNQPQHF.

This clone was counted a few times. The rearrangement uses TRBV2 and TRBJ2-7; perhaps TRBD1 as D (6 bases). Germline values: CDR1 SNHLY, CDR2 FYNNEI. The CDR3 consists of 14 residues. Trimming cost V 5 bases and J 3 bases, with 14 bases left between them. CDR3 sequence reads: CASSSRIQGYEQYF. The CDR3 DNA sequence: TGTGCCAGCAGTTCCCGAATACAGGGCTACGAGCAGTACTTC.

This clone was seen a handful of times. This specimen includes other DNA sequences encoding the same CDR3. The chain couples TRBV29-1 to TRBJ2-7; 8 bases align to TRBD1. The CDR3 totals 14 residues. Per the germline V gene, CDR1 is SQVTM and CDR2 is ANQGSEA. Trimming at V came to 1 base and at J to 3 bases, leaving 5 bases not matched to a gene. The CDR3 sequence: CSVEVGDRGYEQYF. CDR3 DNA: TGCAGCGTTGAAGTTGGAGACAGGGGCTACGAGCAGTACTTC.

As regards this clone: An end of the junction does not agree with germline; a read error may underlie this. This chain joins TRBV7-8 and TRBJ1-1; the match to TRBD1 covers 7 bases. The CDR3 length is 9 residues. CDR1 SGHVS and CDR2 FQNEAQ come from the germline V gene. CDR3 region: CASSMTGPF. The CDR3 DNA is TGTGCCAGCAGCATGACAGGGCCCTTT. Complete variable domain (other parts from reference TRBV7-8 and TRBJ1-1): GAGVSQSPRYKVAKRGQDVALRCDPISGHVSLFWYQQALGQGPEFLTYFQNEAQLDKSGLPSDRFFAERPEGSVSTLKIQRTQQEDSAVYLCASSMTGPFGQGTRLTVV.

The CDR3 DNA sequence: TGTGCCAGCAGCGAGTCATCAGGGGGCTCCTTCAGGCAGCCCCAGCATTTT. Amino acid sequence: CASSESSGGSFRQPQHF. The V and J genes are TRBV11-2 and TRBJ1-5; 8 nucleotides line up with TRBD1. The CDR3 length is 17 residues. Per germline, CDR1 SGHAT and CDR2 FQNNGV. The V segment lost 5 bases and the J segment 7 bases; nucleotides outside the gene matches: 16.

The chain couples TRBV5-1 to TRBJ2-1; possibly TRBD2 for D (7 bases). CDR3 length: 17 amino acids. V lost 4 bases to trimming and J lost 10 bases, with 27 bases between them. Germline values: CDR1 SGHRS, CDR2 YFSETQ. The CDR3 sequence is CASSRDRGAQSSDEQFF. The CDR3 DNA reads as TGCGCCAGCAGCAGGGACCGGGGGGCCCAGTCATCCGACGAGCAGTTCTTC.

The rearrangement links TRBV7-8 to TRBJ2-6; 7 bases agree with TRBD1. With V trimmed by 5 bases and J by 0 bases, 13 bases remained unmatched. The CDR3 covers 19 residues. Germline CDR1 reads SGHVS; CDR2 reads FQNEAQ. CDR3 residues: CASSAQTRTGVSGANVLTF. The CDR3 coding sequence is TGTGCCAGCAGCGCCCAAACACGGACAGGAGTCTCTGGGGCCAACGTCCTGACTTTC.

The chain has TRBV7-9 and TRBJ1-1; weak D call: TRBD1 (6 bases). The germline gives CDR1 SEHNR, CDR2 FQNEAQ (reference sequence). V lost 5 bases and J 3 bases, leaving 13 bases between the germline ends. The CDR3 is 14 residues long. CDR3 DNA sequence: TGTGCCAGCAGCAAGGGACAAGAAGACACTGAAGCTTTCTTT. It translates to CASSKGQEDTEAFF.